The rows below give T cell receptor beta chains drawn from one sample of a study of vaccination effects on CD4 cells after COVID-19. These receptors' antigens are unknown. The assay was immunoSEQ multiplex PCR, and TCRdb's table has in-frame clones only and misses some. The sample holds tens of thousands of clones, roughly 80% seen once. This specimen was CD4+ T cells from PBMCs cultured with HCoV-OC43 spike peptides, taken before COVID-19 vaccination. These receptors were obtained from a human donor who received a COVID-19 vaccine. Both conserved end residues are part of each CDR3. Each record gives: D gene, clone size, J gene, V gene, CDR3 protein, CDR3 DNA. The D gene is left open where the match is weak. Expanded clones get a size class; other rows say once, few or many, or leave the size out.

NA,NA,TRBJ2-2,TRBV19,CASSRGPGGELFF,TGTGCCAGTAGTCGGGGGCCCGGCGGGGAGCTGTTTTTT
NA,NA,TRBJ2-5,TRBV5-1,CASSLFTEQETQYF,TGCGCCAGCAGCTTGTTCACAGAGCAAGAGACCCAGTACTTC
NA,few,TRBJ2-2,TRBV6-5,CASSISRSGELFF,TGTGCCAGCAGTATATCCAGGTCCGGGGAGCTGTTTTTT
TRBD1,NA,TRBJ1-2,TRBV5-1,CASSRDRGGYTF,TGCGCCAGCAGCCGAGACAGGGGCGGCTACACCTTC
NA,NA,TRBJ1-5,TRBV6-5,CASGGLYSNQPQHF,TGTGCCAGCGGGGGCTTATATAGCAATCAGCCCCAGCATTTT
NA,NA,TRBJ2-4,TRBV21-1,CASSTWSSVAKNIQYF,TGTGCCAGCAGCACTTGGAGTTCGGTAGCCAAAAACATTCAGTACTTC
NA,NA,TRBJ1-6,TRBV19,CASSRIHSPLHF,TGTGCCAGTAGTAGAATCCATTCACCCCTCCACTTT
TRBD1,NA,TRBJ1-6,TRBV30,CAWRGLQGAGNSPLHF,TGTGCCTGGAGGGGCCTCCAGGGGGCTGGGAATTCACCCCTCCACTTT
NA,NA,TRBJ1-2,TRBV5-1,CASSRTVDPNYGYTF,TGCGCCAGCTCCCGGACAGTCGACCCTAACTATGGCTACACCTTC
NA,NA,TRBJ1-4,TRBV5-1,CASSLVWEPNEKLFF,TGCGCCAGCAGCTTGGTCTGGGAGCCTAATGAAAAACTGTTTTTT
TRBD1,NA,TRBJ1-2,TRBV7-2,CASGTEGHATNYGYTF,TGTGCCAGCGGGACAGAGGGACACGCCACTAACTATGGCTACACCTTC